The TCR beta chain described here comes from a study of blood T cells in healthy people across ages. Whole-study findings and limits: Changes seen in expanded clonotypes were possibly confounded by donor CMV status left unknown. Diversity figures based on one million T cells were deemed too low.

Primed by a sample-barcoded 5' primer and a J-beta primer mix, a second PCR proceeded for about 7 to 11 cycles. TCRdb used MiXCR to reprocess the 5' RACE reads, holding one entry per CDR3 protein. The table includes 800,000 or so distinct CDR3 sequences, around 45% detected once. Note on this clonotype: Its specificity is unknown.

Ranging in age from roughly 6 to 90, the donors were healthy Caucasian individuals from Russia. RNA extraction gave at least 5.5 micrograms of total RNA per sample. The sample consisted of blood. This clonotype originated in a man of 80 years or more in good health.

The CDR3 sequence: CASSFRQGVGGELFF. The CDR3, as DNA: TGTGCCAGCAGTTTCAGACAGGGGGTAGGGGGGGAGCTGTTTTTT. This chain joins TRBV6-6 and TRBJ2-2, with 9 bases lining up with TRBD1. V shed 4 bases, J shed 8 bases, and the junction held 8 bases outside the gene matches. The CDR3 is 15 residues long. Germline CDR1 MNHNY, CDR2 SVGAGI (reference sequence).